This passage covers 21 T cell receptor beta chains from one sample sequenced in a study of T cell responses to AZD1222 COVID-19 vaccine. Generated by immunoSEQ multiplex PCR, the TCRdb table keeps only in-frame clones and is missing some. The repertoire holds 80,000 to 95,000 clones, with approximately 80% as singletons. This sample comprised peripheral blood, obtained on day 0 of AZD1222 vaccination. All receptors derive from an adult in good health.

This clone was seen a handful of times. The chain joins TRBV9 to TRBJ1-5; unclear D gene. The CDR3 consists of 15 residues. The ends were cut back, 3 bases at V and 4 bases at J, with 14 bases in the middle. CDR1 and CDR2 from the germline V gene are SGDLS and YYNGEE. The DNA for the CDR3 is TGTGCCAGCAGCGCGGGTGCAGCGGATAATCAGCCCCAGCATTTT. It is translated as CASSAGAADNQPQHF.

The V and J genes are TRBV5-4 and TRBJ2-7, with TRBD2 matching 10 bases. Germline V gives CDR1 SGHNT, CDR2 YYREEE (reference sequence). The trim removed 3 bases at V and 5 bases at J, leaving 8 bases unmatched. The CDR3 sequence is 15 residues long. CDR3 bases: TGTGCCAGCAGCTGGGTCAGCGGGAGGGCCCACGAGCAGTACTTC. This codes for CASSWVSGRAHEQYF.

The chain recombines TRBV27 with TRBJ2-1; maybe TRBD2 (7 bases). This CDR3 contains 14 residues. CDR1 MNHEY and CDR2 SMNVEV come from the germline V gene (reference sequence). V was trimmed by 5 bases and J by 3 bases, leaving 11 bases between them. The CDR3 loop reads CASSRGEGYNEQFF. Written as DNA, the CDR3 is TGTGCCAGCAGTAGGGGGGAGGGCTACAATGAGCAGTTCTTC.

This chain uses TRBV27 with TRBJ1-4, with 8 positions matching TRBD1. CDR3 length equals 16 residues. The J segment lost 8 bases and the V segment lost 6 bases, leaving 14 bases of the junction unmatched. Germline V gene sequence: CDR1 MNHEY, CDR2 SMNVEV (reference sequence). CDR3 sequence reads: CASSPRQGFGMEKLFF. The CDR3 DNA is TGTGCCAGCAGCCCAAGACAGGGGTTCGGAATGGAAAAACTGTTTTTT.

The DNA of the CDR3 is TGTGCCAGCAGCTTAGCTTCTAGCGGGATATACTTC. This encodes CASSLASSGIYF. The chain is built from TRBV11-2 and TRBJ2-5, with 9 bases matching TRBD2. Germline V gene lookup returns CDR1 SGHAT and CDR2 FQNNGV. V lost 1 base to trimming and J lost 14 bases; unmatched junction nucleotides: 5. The CDR3 extends over 12 amino acids.

This rearrangement joins TRBV6-4 to TRBJ2-2, with D unresolved. The length of the CDR3 is 13 residues. Germline V lookup: CDR1 MRHNA, CDR2 SNTAGT. Trimming cost V 3 bases and J 6 bases, with 8 bases left between them. The DNA for the CDR3 is TGTGCCAGCAGTGAATTGTTATCCGGGGAGCTGTTTTTT. It is translated as CASSELLSGELFF.

The chain couples TRBV7-2 to TRBJ2-1; 9 bases line up with TRBD1. This CDR3 is 14 amino acids long. V was clipped by 5 bases and J by 8 bases; unmatched bases: 7. Germline assignment: CDR1 SGHTA and CDR2 FQGNSA. In DNA, the CDR3 is TGTGCCAGCAGCCCGGACAGGGGCGGGTATGAGCAGTTCTTC. Translating it yields CASSPDRGGYEQFF.

The J gene is TRBJ2-7, the V gene TRBV10-3; TRBD2 agrees at 9 bases. V shed 7 bases, J shed 2 bases, and the junction held 3 bases outside the gene matches. The CDR3 length is 13 residues. Germline V CDR1 and CDR2: ENHRY, SYGVKD. The CDR3: CAIMGLAPYEQYF. DNA of the CDR3: TGTGCCATCATGGGACTAGCCCCCTACGAGCAGTACTTC.

The genes are TRBV5-8 and TRBJ1-3; D remains unclear. Trimming left V 0 bases short and J 0 bases short, with 10 bases between. The CDR3 has 16 residues. Germline V gives CDR1 SGHTS, CDR2 YDEGEE. Here the CDR3 reads CASSLGQYLSGNTIYF. In DNA, the CDR3 is TGTGCCAGCAGCTTGGGGCAGTACCTCTCTGGAAACACCATATATTTT.

The chain employs TRBV6-5 and TRBJ2-7; tentative D call: TRBD2 (5 bases). Between the trimmed V and J ends, which lost 6 bases and 7 bases, there was a span of 19 bases. The length of the CDR3 is 14 residues. CDR1 MNHEY and CDR2 SVGAGI come from the germline V gene. The CDR3 DNA is TGTGCCAGCAGGCCCCCATCGGGGAAGGTAGAGCAGTACTTC. Translated: CASRPPSGKVEQYF.

This clone is a singleton in its sample. The sample has other DNA sequences that encode this CDR3 too. The V gene is TRBV29-1, the J gene TRBJ2-5, with D possibly being TRBD2 (5 bases). In germline, CDR1 is SQVTM, CDR2 ANQGSEA. The V end lost 2 bases, the J end lost 5 bases, and 6 bases lay between the germline ends. The CDR3 is made up of 11 amino acids. The CDR3, as DNA: TGCAGCGTTGAAAGAGGGGAGACCCAGTACTTC. Residues: CSVERGETQYF.

There are a few counts of this clone. The V and J genes are TRBV28 and TRBJ2-2, with 10 bases matching TRBD2. Germline CDR1 reads MDHEN; CDR2 reads SYDVKM. After removal of 5 bases from V and 2 bases from J, the junction contained 8 bases not matched to a gene. This CDR3 region has 17 residues. This CDR3 reads CASSPLAGVLNTGELFF. The CDR3, as DNA: TGTGCCAGCAGTCCGCTAGCGGGAGTTCTTAACACCGGGGAGCTGTTTTTT.

The table lists this clone with a few counts. The J gene is TRBJ1-3, the V gene TRBV15; TRBD1 might be the D (5 bases). The ends were cut back, 1 base at V and 0 bases at J, with 7 bases in the middle. The CDR3 has 15 residues. Germline values: CDR1 LNHNV, CDR2 YYDKDF (reference sequence). The CDR3 DNA reads as TGTGCCACCAGCAGAGCACAGGACTCTGGAAACACCATATATTTT. This sequence encodes CATSRAQDSGNTIYF.

The chain couples TRBV11-3 to TRBJ2-4; D might be TRBD2 (6 bases). The CDR3 consists of 13 residues. Trimming shortened V by 4 bases and J by 6 bases, and 10 bases separated the two germline ends. Germline V gene sequence: CDR1 SGHNT, CDR2 YENEEA. This chain's CDR3 is CASSSDYLNIQYF. The DNA for the CDR3 is TGTGCCAGCAGCTCGGACTACCTAAACATTCAGTACTTC.

This clone came up a few times. The chain has TRBV3-1 (or the pseudogene TRBV3-2) and TRBJ2-1, with TRBD2 matching 8 bases. The V and J ends lost 1 base and 8 bases, in that order; junction bases with no gene match: 7. The CDR3 has 15 residues. The germline CDR1 and CDR2 sequences are LGHDT and YNNKEL (reference sequence). This CDR3 reads CASSQVAGKRYEQFF. CDR3 DNA sequence: TGTGCCAGCAGCCAAGTAGCGGGAAAAAGGTATGAGCAGTTCTTC.

This chain uses TRBV7-2 with TRBJ2-3; possibly TRBD2 for D (6 bases). The V gene's germline CDR1 is SGHTA and CDR2 FQGNSA. The CDR3 has 15 residues. Between the trimmed V and J ends, which lost 5 bases and 2 bases, there was a span of 14 bases. This chain's CDR3 is CASSARGTYTDTQYF. The CDR3 region has the DNA TGTGCCAGCAGCGCCCGCGGGACCTACACAGATACGCAGTATTTT.

CDR3: CASSSSGTNSYNEQFF. The CDR3 nucleotides read TGCGCCAGCAGCTCATCCGGGACTAACTCCTACAATGAGCAGTTCTTC. The J gene is TRBJ2-1, the V gene TRBV5-1; 7 nucleotides agree with TRBD2. With V trimmed by 3 bases and J by 0 bases, 6 bases remained unmatched. This CDR3 is built from 16 residues. The germline gives CDR1 SGHRS, CDR2 YFSETQ.

V and J are TRBV15 and TRBJ2-1, with TRBD2 as a possible D gene (5 bases). The CDR3 spans 14 residues. CDR1 is LNHNV, CDR2 YYDKDF, per germline (reference sequence). The V end was cut by 5 bases, the J end by 5 bases, with 13 bases between. This CDR3 reads CATSRDLTDNEQFF. CDR3 bases: TGTGCCACCAGCCGGGATCTCACGGACAATGAGCAGTTCTTC.

The chain joins TRBV14 to TRBJ1-1; D possibly corresponds to TRBD1 (5 bases). The CDR3 is 16 residues long. Germline CDR1 and CDR2: SGHDN and FVKESK. V lost 5 bases and J 4 bases, leaving 20 bases between the germline ends. The CDR3 here is CASSSWAPEGSTEAFF. CDR3 nucleotides: TGTGCCAGCAGCTCCTGGGCCCCCGAGGGGAGCACTGAAGCTTTCTTT. Together with reference TRBV14 and TRBJ1-1, the CDR3 gives the full variable domain: EAGVTQFPSHSVIEKGQTVTLRCDPISGHDNLYWYRRVMGKEIKFLLHFVKESKQDESGMPNNRFLAERTGGTYSTLKVQPAELEDSGVYFCASSSWAPEGSTEAFFGQGTRLTVV.

V is TRBV4-3 and J is TRBJ1-3; 8 bases map to TRBD1. Germline V gene lookup returns CDR1 LGHNA and CDR2 YSLEER. V shed 2 bases, J shed 3 bases, and the junction held 6 bases outside the gene matches. The CDR3 consists of 16 residues. The CDR3 region has the DNA TGCGCCAGCAGCCAATACGACAGGGGCCTTGGAAACACCATATATTTT. Translating it yields CASSQYDRGLGNTIYF.

The chain employs TRBV27 and TRBJ2-1, with 7 positions matching TRBD1. V dropped 5 bases and J dropped 5; count of bases not matched to a gene: 12. CDR3 size: 16 residues. Germline assignment: CDR1 MNHEY and CDR2 SMNVEV (reference sequence). CDR3 nucleotide sequence: TGTGCCAGCAGTCAAAGTACCACAGGGGTTGACAATGAGCAGTTCTTC. Its protein is CASSQSTTGVDNEQFF.